The next 27 T cell receptor beta chains were all read from a single sample in a study of cytomegalovirus exposure and HLA in healthy donors (dated by TCRdb to the late 2010s). Library preparation used the immunoSEQ multiplex PCR assay. A mixture of 60 forward primers for TCR Vbeta segments and 13 reverse primers for TCR Jbeta segments was used in the multiplex PCR. In TCRdb, the immuneACCESS table is reduced to in-frame sequences with V and J assigned. These tables do not hold every clone; where another copy was compared, an unresolved V gene accounts for under half, and the others remain unexplained. The sample table includes nearly 200,000 clones. 0.74% of the sample belongs to the ten largest clones. The sample was PBMCs. Every receptor here comes from a boy aged 5 to 17 in good health and CMV-seronegative.

The chain is built from TRBV6-5 and TRBJ1-1; 7 bases are shared with TRBD1. V dropped 7 bases and J dropped 5; count of bases not matched to a gene: 13. The V gene's germline CDR1 is MNHEY and CDR2 SVGAGI. The CDR3 loop spans 15 amino acids. In DNA, the CDR3 is TGTGCCAGCAAACAGGGGCCGCTTCTCGGAACTGAAGCTTTCTTT. This gives the protein CASKQGPLLGTEAFF.

The rearrangement uses TRBV19 and TRBJ1-1; 10 positions match TRBD1. This CDR3 has 14 residues. The J segment lost 2 bases and the V segment lost 5 bases, leaving 2 bases of the junction unmatched. In germline, CDR1 is LNHDA, CDR2 SQIVND (reference sequence). CDR3 loop: CASSDRGPNTEAFF. As DNA, the CDR3 is TGTGCCAGTAGTGACAGGGGGCCCAACACTGAAGCTTTCTTT.

The chain recombines TRBV28 with TRBJ2-1; maybe TRBD1 (6 bases). Trimming removed 4 bases from V and 0 bases from J, with 13 bases in between. CDR3 length equals 16 residues. CDR1 MDHEN and CDR2 SYDVKM come from the germline V gene. CDR3 protein: CASSSRGGSSYNEQFF. The CDR3 DNA reads TGTGCCAGCAGTTCCCGTGGGGGCAGCTCCTACAATGAGCAGTTCTTC.

This chain links TRBV29-1 with TRBJ2-1, with D tentatively TRBD2 (7 bases). Between the trimmed V and J ends, which lost 4 bases and 8 bases, there was a span of 21 bases. The CDR3 runs to 15 residues. In germline, CDR1 is SQVTM, CDR2 ANQGSEA. The CDR3 coding sequence is TGCAGCGTTGTGAAGTCGTGGGGGGGCATAGATGAGCAGTTCTTC. The encoded protein is CSVVKSWGGIDEQFF.

This sequence joins TRBV7-3 and TRBJ2-7; perhaps TRBD1 as D (5 bases). Germline values: CDR1 SGHTA, CDR2 FQGTGA. This CDR3 contains 13 residues. V lost 5 bases to trimming and J lost 0 bases, with 8 bases between them. The DNA of the CDR3 is TGTGCCAGCAGCCCAGGGCCCTCCTACGAGCAGTACTTC. Translation: CASSPGPSYEQYF.

This rearrangement joins TRBV7-2 to TRBJ1-5; D not certain. Germline values: CDR1 SGHTA, CDR2 FQGNSA. V lost 8 bases and J 0 bases, leaving 17 bases between the germline ends. This CDR3 region has 16 residues. The CDR3 sequence: CASSANGGHSNQPQHF. In DNA form, the CDR3 reads TGTGCCAGCTCCGCGAATGGAGGGCATAGCAATCAGCCCCAGCATTTT.

The chain recombines TRBV4-1 with TRBJ2-7; 7 nucleotides agree with TRBD1. V was pared by 2 bases and J by 5 bases, with 6 bases of the junction left unmatched. Looked up from germline, CDR1 is MGHRA and CDR2 is YSYEKL. The CDR3 loop spans 14 amino acids. The CDR3 coding sequence is TGCGCCAGCAGCCAACCACAGGGGCGGAACGAGCAGTACTTC. The encoded protein is CASSQPQGRNEQYF.

As DNA, the CDR3 is TGTGCCAGCAGCTTTTTTAGCGGGGGGGAAGAGACCCAGTACTTC. It codes for CASSFFSGGEETQYF. V usage is TRBV5-6 and J usage is TRBJ2-5; 11 bases are a match to TRBD2. V gave up 2 bases and J gave up 3 bases; unmatched junction bases: 3. In germline, CDR1 is SGHDT, CDR2 YYEEEE. This CDR3 has 15 residues.

The V call is TRBV15, the J call TRBJ2-7; D is perhaps TRBD1 (5 bases). This CDR3 has 15 residues. Germline loops: CDR1 LNHNV, CDR2 YYDKDF (reference sequence). The germline V and J ends were trimmed by 0 bases and 6 bases, with 15 bases remaining between them. The CDR3 bases are TGTGCCACCAGCAGAGATCTTGGCAGGGCTATCGAGCAGTACTTC. Its protein is CATSRDLGRAIEQYF.

V gene TRBV9 combines with J gene TRBJ2-3; 7 bases fit TRBD1. This CDR3 is 16 amino acids long. The V gene's germline CDR1 is SGDLS and CDR2 YYNGEE. Unmatched junction bases numbered 10, after V lost 4 bases and J lost 2 bases. Here the CDR3 reads CASSLKQGWDTDTQYF. In DNA, the CDR3 is TGTGCCAGCAGCCTTAAACAGGGGTGGGACACAGATACGCAGTATTTT.

The chain combines TRBV9 with TRBJ1-1; maybe TRBD1 (5 bases). This CDR3 spans 15 amino acids. V lost 0 bases, J lost 11 bases, and 20 bases lay in between. The germline V gene has CDR1 SGDLS and CDR2 YYNGEE. DNA for the CDR3: TGTGCCAGCAGCGTAGGCGGCAGGGTTACGAATGGCGCTTTCTTT. As protein: CASSVGGRVTNGAFF.

The chain couples TRBV5-1 to TRBJ2-5; the match to TRBD2 covers 9 bases. The V segment lost 5 bases and the J segment 2 bases; nucleotides outside the gene matches: 4. Germline V gene lookup returns CDR1 SGHRS and CDR2 YFSETQ. The CDR3 sequence is 14 residues long. The CDR3 is CASRPAGGQETQYF. DNA of the CDR3: TGCGCCAGCAGGCCAGCGGGGGGACAAGAGACCCAGTACTTC.

This chain uses TRBV5-8 with TRBJ1-1; D is possibly TRBD1 (5 bases). In germline, CDR1 is SGHTS, CDR2 YDEGEE. V was shortened by 4 bases and J by 2 bases, with 18 bases between the two germline ends. The CDR3 contains 16 residues. The CDR3 loop reads CASSRLQGFENTEAFF. CDR3 nucleotide sequence: TGTGCCAGCAGCCGCCTCCAGGGTTTTGAAAACACTGAAGCTTTCTTT.

The chain has TRBV27 and TRBJ2-7; perhaps TRBD2 as D (5 bases). V lost 2 bases, J lost 2 bases, and 7 bases lay in between. The CDR3 has 13 amino acids. Per the germline V gene, CDR1 is MNHEY and CDR2 is SMNVEV (reference sequence). The CDR3 DNA sequence: TGTGCCAGCAGTTTAGGACTGGCCTACGAGCAGTACTTC. Translating it yields CASSLGLAYEQYF.

The V and J genes are TRBV27 and TRBJ1-5, with TRBD1 matching over 9 bases. Germline V gene lookup returns CDR1 MNHEY and CDR2 SMNVEV (reference sequence). CDR3 size: 14 residues. V lost 5 bases, J lost 7 bases, and 6 bases stayed unmatched. The CDR3 is CASSPGTGRQPQHF. The CDR3, as DNA: TGTGCCAGCAGTCCGGGGACAGGGCGGCAGCCCCAGCATTTT.

The V and J genes are TRBV4-1 and TRBJ1-1; D perhaps matches TRBD1 (5 bases). The V end was cut by 0 bases, the J end by 1 base, with 12 bases between. The CDR3 runs to 16 residues. Looked up from germline, CDR1 is MGHRA and CDR2 is YSYEKL. Written as DNA, the CDR3 is TGCGCCAGCAGCCAAGACTTAGGGGTGACGAACACTGAAGCTTTCTTT. Translated: CASSQDLGVTNTEAFF.

The rearrangement links TRBV4-1 to TRBJ2-7; D is perhaps TRBD2 (5 bases). CDR3 length: 15 residues. Trimming removed 0 bases at V and 5 bases at J, with 14 bases between. The germline V gene has CDR1 MGHRA and CDR2 YSYEKL. CDR3 protein: CASSQEGREGNEQYF. CDR3 bases: TGCGCCAGCAGCCAAGAAGGACGGGAAGGGAACGAGCAGTACTTC.

This sequence joins TRBV6-5 and TRBJ1-4; TRBD1 might be the D (5 bases). Trimming took 2 bases from V and 7 from J, leaving 8 bases between them. The germline CDR1 and CDR2 sequences are MNHEY and SVGAGI. CDR3 length: 13 amino acids. CDR3 protein: CASSYDRTEKLFF. CDR3 coding DNA: TGTGCCAGCAGTTACGACAGAACTGAAAAACTGTTTTTT.

The rearrangement joins TRBV28 to TRBJ2-7, with D unresolved. V dropped 6 bases and J dropped 3 bases, with 9 bases sitting between them. There are 12 residues in the CDR3. The germline V gene has CDR1 MDHEN and CDR2 SYDVKM. The CDR3 DNA reads as TGTGCCAGCAGCCAAACAAGCTACGAGCAGTACTTC. Amino acids: CASSQTSYEQYF.

The rearrangement links TRBV5-1 to TRBJ1-2; D remains ambiguous. CDR1 is SGHRS and CDR2 is YFSETQ in the germline V gene. Trimming left V 0 bases short and J 4 bases short, with 19 bases between. The CDR3 runs to 17 residues. The chain's CDR3 is CASSLGREALDLYGYTF. CDR3 nucleotide sequence: TGCGCCAGCAGCTTGGGGCGGGAGGCCCTGGACCTCTATGGCTACACCTTC.

V usage is TRBV2 and J usage is TRBJ2-7, with 7 positions matching TRBD2. Trimming took 8 bases from V and 7 from J; bases not matched to a gene: 8. The CDR3 extends over 12 amino acids. Germline CDR1 reads SNHLY; CDR2 reads FYNNEI. The CDR3 bases are TGTGCCAGCGTAGGGAGGGCGTGGGAGCAGTACTTC. The encoded protein is CASVGRAWEQYF.

This chain connects TRBV19 to TRBJ2-7; the match to TRBD1 covers 8 bases. This CDR3 has 18 amino acids. Trimming at V came to 5 bases and at J to 5 bases, leaving 20 bases not matched to a gene. The germline V gene encodes CDR1 LNHDA and CDR2 SQIVND (reference sequence). The CDR3 loop reads CASSGLPGDRSLPNEQYF. The CDR3 DNA sequence: TGTGCCAGTAGTGGGCTTCCGGGGGACAGGAGTCTCCCAAACGAGCAGTACTTC. The whole variable domain, remainder taken from reference TRBV19 and TRBJ2-7, is DGGITQSPKYLFRKEGQNVTLSCEQNLNHDAMYWYRQDPGQGLRLIYYSQIVNDFQKGDIAEGYSVSREKKESFPLTVTSAQKNPTAFYLCASSGLPGDRSLPNEQYFGPGTRLTVT.

V and J are TRBV27 and TRBJ1-5; 7 bases align to TRBD1. The V segment lost 2 bases and the J segment 8 bases; nucleotides outside the gene matches: 3. Germline V gene lookup returns CDR1 MNHEY and CDR2 SMNVEV (reference sequence). The CDR3 runs 13 residues. The DNA of the CDR3 is TGTGCCAGCAGTTTACAGGGGGGCGAGCCCCAGCATTTT. Translating gives CASSLQGGEPQHF.

The V and J genes are TRBV5-1 and TRBJ2-5; 9 bases line up with TRBD2. The CDR3 covers 15 residues. J lost 1 base, V lost 3 bases, and 4 bases had no gene match. Germline assignment: CDR1 SGHRS and CDR2 YFSETQ. CDR3 in amino acids: CASSWRGGAQETQYF. In nucleotides, the CDR3 is TGCGCCAGCAGCTGGCGGGGGGGGGCCCAAGAGACCCAGTACTTC.

The chain combines TRBV7-2 with TRBJ2-1, with TRBD2 identical over 12 bases. J was trimmed by 9 bases and V by 5 bases; bases with no gene match: 14. The CDR3 totals 17 residues. Germline V CDR1 and CDR2: SGHTA, FQGNSA. The CDR3 spells CASSDNPTSGGPVEQFF. The DNA of the CDR3 is TGTGCCAGCAGCGATAACCCGACTAGCGGGGGCCCGGTTGAGCAGTTCTTC.

V is TRBV5-1 and J is TRBJ1-1; D call uncertain. Germline V CDR1 and CDR2: SGHRS, YFSETQ. This CDR3 spans 15 amino acids. Deletions cut 4 bases from V and 3 bases from J, with 16 bases between. CDR3 in DNA: TGCGCCAGCAGCCCCGTCCGGAGGGCCGACACTGAAGCTTTCTTT. This sequence encodes CASSPVRRADTEAFF. The full variable domain, with the rest looked up from reference TRBV5-1 and TRBJ1-1, is KAGVTQTPRYLIKTRGQQVTLSCSPISGHRSVSWYQQTPGQGLQFLFEYFSETQRNKGNFPGRFSGRQFSNSRSEMNVSTLELGDSALYLCASSPVRRADTEAFFGQGTRLTVV.

The chain has TRBV19 and TRBJ1-1; 7 positions agree with TRBD1. CDR1 and CDR2 from the germline V gene are LNHDA and SQIVND (reference sequence). Losses at the gene ends were 5 bases for V and 4 bases for J; bases not matched to a gene: 7. The CDR3 totals 14 residues. The CDR3 reads CASSPRQGGTEAFF. CDR3 nucleotides: TGTGCCAGTAGTCCCCGACAGGGAGGCACTGAAGCTTTCTTT.